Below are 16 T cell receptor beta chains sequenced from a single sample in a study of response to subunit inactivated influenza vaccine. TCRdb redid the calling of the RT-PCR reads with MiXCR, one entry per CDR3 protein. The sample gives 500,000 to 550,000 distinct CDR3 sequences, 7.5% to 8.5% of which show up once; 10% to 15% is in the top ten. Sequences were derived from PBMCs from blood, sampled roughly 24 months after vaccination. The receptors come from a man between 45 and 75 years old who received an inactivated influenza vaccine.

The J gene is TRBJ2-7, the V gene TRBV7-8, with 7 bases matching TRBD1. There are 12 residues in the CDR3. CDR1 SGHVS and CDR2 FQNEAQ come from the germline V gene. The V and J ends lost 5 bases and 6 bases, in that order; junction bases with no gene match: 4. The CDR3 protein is CASSRTGGEQYF. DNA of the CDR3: TGTGCCAGCAGCCGGACAGGAGGCGAGCAGTACTTC.

The CDR3: CASSAGGINEQFF. The CDR3 DNA is TGTGCCAGCAGTGCGGGAGGCATCAATGAGCAGTTCTTC. The rearrangement links TRBV25-1 to TRBJ2-1; 7 nucleotides agree with TRBD2. The germline V gene has CDR1 MGHDK and CDR2 SYGVNS. There are 13 residues in the CDR3. With V trimmed by 4 bases and J by 6 bases, 3 bases remained unmatched.

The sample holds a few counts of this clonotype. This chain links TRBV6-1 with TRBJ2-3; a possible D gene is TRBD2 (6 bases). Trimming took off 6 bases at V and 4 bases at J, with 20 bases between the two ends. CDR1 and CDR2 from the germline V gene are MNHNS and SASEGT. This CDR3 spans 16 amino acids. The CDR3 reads CASSPGSGTRPDTQYF. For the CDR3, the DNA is TGTGCCAGCAGCCCCGGGTCGGGGACTCGCCCAGATACGCAGTATTTT.

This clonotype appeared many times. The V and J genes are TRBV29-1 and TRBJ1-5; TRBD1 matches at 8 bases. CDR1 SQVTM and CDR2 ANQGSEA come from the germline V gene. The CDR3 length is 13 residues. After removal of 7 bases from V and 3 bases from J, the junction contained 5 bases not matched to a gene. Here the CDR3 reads CSAQDRVNQPQHF. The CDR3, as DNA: TGCAGCGCCCAGGACAGGGTCAATCAGCCCCAGCATTTT. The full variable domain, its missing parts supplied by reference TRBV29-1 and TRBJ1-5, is SAVISQKPSRDICQRGTSLTIQCQVDSQVTMMFWYRQQPGQSLTLIATANQGSEATYESGFVIDKFPISRPNLTFSTLTVSNMSPEDSSIYLCSAQDRVNQPQHFGDGTRLSIL.

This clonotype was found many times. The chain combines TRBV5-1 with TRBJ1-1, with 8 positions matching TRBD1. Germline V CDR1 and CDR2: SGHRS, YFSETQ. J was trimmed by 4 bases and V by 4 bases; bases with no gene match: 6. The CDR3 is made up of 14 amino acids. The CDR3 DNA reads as TGCGCCAGCAGCCAAACGGACAGGGTCACTGAAGCTTTCTTT. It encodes CASSQTDRVTEAFF.

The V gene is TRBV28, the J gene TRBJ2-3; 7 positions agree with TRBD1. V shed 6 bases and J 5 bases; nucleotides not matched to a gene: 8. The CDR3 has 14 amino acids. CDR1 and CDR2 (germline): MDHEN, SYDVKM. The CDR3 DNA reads TGTGCCAGCAGCGGACGATCAGGGGGAGATACGCAGTATTTT. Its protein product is CASSGRSGGDTQYF. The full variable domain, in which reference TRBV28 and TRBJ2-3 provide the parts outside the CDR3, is DVKVTQSSRYLVKRTGEKVFLECVQDMDHENMFWYRQDPGLGLRLIYFSYDVKMKEKGDIPEGYSVSREKKERFSLILESASTNQTSMYLCASSGRSGGDTQYFGPGTRLTVL.

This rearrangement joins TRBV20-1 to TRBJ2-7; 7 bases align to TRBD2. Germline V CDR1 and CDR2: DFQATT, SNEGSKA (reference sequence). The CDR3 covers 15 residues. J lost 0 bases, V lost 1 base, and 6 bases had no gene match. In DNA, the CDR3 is TGCAGTGCTAGAGGTCGGCGGGAGCGCTCCTACGAGCAGTACTTC. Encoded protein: CSARGRRERSYEQYF.

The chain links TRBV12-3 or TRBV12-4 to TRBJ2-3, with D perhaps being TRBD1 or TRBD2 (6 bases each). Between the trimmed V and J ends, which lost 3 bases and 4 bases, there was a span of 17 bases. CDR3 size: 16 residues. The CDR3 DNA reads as TGTGCCAGCAGTTTCGGGGGCCTCCGCGCGTCAGATACGCAGTATTTT. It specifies CASSFGGLRASDTQYF.

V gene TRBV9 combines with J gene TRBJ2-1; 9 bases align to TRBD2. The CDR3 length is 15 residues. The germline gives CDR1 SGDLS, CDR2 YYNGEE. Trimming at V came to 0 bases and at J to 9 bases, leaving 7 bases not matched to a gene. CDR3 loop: CASSVGSGSESEQFF. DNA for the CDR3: TGTGCCAGCAGCGTAGGTAGCGGGAGTGAAAGTGAGCAGTTCTTC.

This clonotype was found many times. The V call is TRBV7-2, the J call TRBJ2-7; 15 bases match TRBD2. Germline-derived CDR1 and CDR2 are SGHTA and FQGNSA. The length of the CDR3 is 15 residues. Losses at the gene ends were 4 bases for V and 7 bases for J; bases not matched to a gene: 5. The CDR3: CASSWTSGRVSEQYF. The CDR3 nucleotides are TGTGCCAGCAGCTGGACTAGCGGGAGGGTGAGTGAGCAGTACTTC.

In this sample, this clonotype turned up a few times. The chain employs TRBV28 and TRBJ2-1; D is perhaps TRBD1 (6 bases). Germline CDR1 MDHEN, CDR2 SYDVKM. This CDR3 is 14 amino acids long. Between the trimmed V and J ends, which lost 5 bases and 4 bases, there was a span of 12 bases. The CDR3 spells CASSRLDSYNEQFF. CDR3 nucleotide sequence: TGTGCCAGCAGTCGGCTGGACAGTTACAATGAGCAGTTCTTC. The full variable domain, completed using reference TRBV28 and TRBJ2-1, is DVKVTQSSRYLVKRTGEKVFLECVQDMDHENMFWYRQDPGLGLRLIYFSYDVKMKEKGDIPEGYSVSREKKERFSLILESASTNQTSMYLCASSRLDSYNEQFFGPGTRLTVL.

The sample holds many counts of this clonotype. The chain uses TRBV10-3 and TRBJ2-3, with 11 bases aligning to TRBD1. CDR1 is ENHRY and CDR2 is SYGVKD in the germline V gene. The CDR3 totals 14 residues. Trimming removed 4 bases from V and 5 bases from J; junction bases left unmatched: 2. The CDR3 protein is CAISGTGGIDTQYF. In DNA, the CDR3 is TGTGCCATCAGTGGGACAGGGGGCATAGATACGCAGTATTTT.

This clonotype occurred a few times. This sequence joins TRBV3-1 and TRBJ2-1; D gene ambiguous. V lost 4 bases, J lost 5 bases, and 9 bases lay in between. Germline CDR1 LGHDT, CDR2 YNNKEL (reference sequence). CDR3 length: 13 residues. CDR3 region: CASSPSTDNEQFF. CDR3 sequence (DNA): TGTGCCAGCAGCCCAAGCACTGACAATGAGCAGTTCTTC.

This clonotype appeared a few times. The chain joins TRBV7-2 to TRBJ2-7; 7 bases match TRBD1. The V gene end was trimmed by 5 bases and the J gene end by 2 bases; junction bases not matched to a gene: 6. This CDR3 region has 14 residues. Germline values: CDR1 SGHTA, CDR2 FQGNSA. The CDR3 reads CASSERGPTYEQYF. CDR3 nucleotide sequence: TGTGCCAGCAGCGAGAGGGGGCCAACCTACGAGCAGTACTTC.

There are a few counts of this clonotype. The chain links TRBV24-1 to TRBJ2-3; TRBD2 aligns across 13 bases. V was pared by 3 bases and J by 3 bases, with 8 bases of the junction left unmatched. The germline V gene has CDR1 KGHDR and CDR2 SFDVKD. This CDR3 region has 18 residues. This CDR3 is CATSDPGTSGDGTDTQYF. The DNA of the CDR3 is TGTGCCACCAGTGATCCCGGGACTAGCGGGGACGGGACAGATACGCAGTATTTT.

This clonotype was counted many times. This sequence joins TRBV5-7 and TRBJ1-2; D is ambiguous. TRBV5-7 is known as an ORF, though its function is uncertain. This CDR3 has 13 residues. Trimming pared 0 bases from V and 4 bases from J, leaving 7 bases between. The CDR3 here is CASSLGPTYGYTF. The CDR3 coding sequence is TGTGCCAGCAGCTTGGGGCCAACCTATGGCTACACCTTC.